Listed here are 21 T cell receptor beta chains from one sample, sequenced in a study of chemoradiotherapy in HPV16-positive cancers. Repertoires were generated with immunoSEQ multiplex PCR, while TCRdb's copy carries only in-frame clones and drops some. The data show 8,400 or so clones, 70% to 85% seen once. Sampling took place from a patient who underwent chemoradiotherapy. Receptors originate from a human donor with HPV-associated anogenital cancer.

CDR3 bases: TGTGCCAGCAGACATAGGGGGGACAGGGACTACGAGCAGTACTTC. It encodes CASRHRGDRDYEQYF. The rearrangement joins TRBV6-1 to TRBJ2-7, with 9 bases matching TRBD1. There are 15 residues in the CDR3. Trimming took 6 bases from V and 3 from J; bases not matched to a gene: 9. CDR1 is MNHNS and CDR2 is SASEGT in the germline V gene.

The J gene is TRBJ1-5, the V gene TRBV28, with TRBD1 as a possible D gene (6 bases). V was shortened by 10 bases and J by 3 bases, with 19 bases between the two germline ends. In germline, CDR1 is MDHEN, CDR2 SYDVKM. The CDR3 runs to 15 residues. CDR3 amino acids: CATAGAGSNNQPQHF. CDR3 sequence (DNA): TGTGCCACAGCAGGGGCAGGGTCAAACAATCAGCCCCAGCATTTT.

The V and J genes are TRBV28 and TRBJ1-2; 9 nucleotides match TRBD1. The CDR3 has 15 residues. The germline V gene has CDR1 MDHEN and CDR2 SYDVKM. Trimming cost V 3 bases and J 8 bases; bases outside gene matches: 10. The CDR3 is CASSFGDRALGGYTF. As DNA, the CDR3 is TGTGCCAGCAGTTTTGGGGACAGGGCATTGGGGGGCTACACCTTC.

This clone was detected once. The J gene is TRBJ2-1, the V gene TRBV29-1; tentatively, D is TRBD2 (5 bases). This CDR3 comprises 15 residues. The germline V gene encodes CDR1 SQVTM and CDR2 ANQGSEA. V lost 2 bases, J lost 3 bases, and 14 bases lay in between. CDR3 DNA: TGCAGCGTTGAATCCCAGCGGACCGTCTACAATGAGCAGTTCTTC. Protein: CSVESQRTVYNEQFF.

This clone has just a few counts. The chain combines TRBV12-5 with TRBJ1-1; 7 positions agree with TRBD1. CDR1 and CDR2 from the germline V gene are LGHNT and FRNRAP. This CDR3 has 13 amino acids. V lost 1 base to trimming and J lost 7 bases; unmatched junction nucleotides: 3. CDR3 protein: CASGLGQGGEAFF. The CDR3 DNA reads TGTGCTAGTGGTTTGGGACAGGGTGGTGAAGCTTTCTTT.

The V call is TRBV13, the J call TRBJ2-7; D may be TRBD1 (5 bases). With 6 bases removed from V and 2 bases from J, the gap between germline ends came to 14 bases. The CDR3 totals 14 residues. CDR1 PRHDT and CDR2 FYEKMQ come from the germline V gene (reference sequence). The CDR3 region has the DNA TGTGCCAGCAGTATCCGCACAGGCACCTACGAGCAGTACTTC. This sequence encodes CASSIRTGTYEQYF. Drawing the rest from reference TRBV13 and TRBJ2-7, the complete variable domain is AAGVIQSPRHLIKEKRETATLKCYPIPRHDTVYWYQQGPGQDPQFLISFYEKMQSDKGSIPDRFSAQQFSDYHSELNMSSLELGDSALYFCASSIRTGTYEQYFGPGTRLTVT.

V usage is TRBV7-2 and J usage is TRBJ2-3; no definite D call. The germline V gene encodes CDR1 SGHTA and CDR2 FQGNSA. The CDR3 spans 13 residues. Trimming shortened V by 3 bases and J by 1 base, and 5 bases separated the two germline ends. DNA for the CDR3: TGTGCCAGCAGCTTCCCGGGCACAGATACGCAGTATTTT. Encoded protein: CASSFPGTDTQYF.

This rearrangement joins TRBV27 to TRBJ2-7; no reliable D call. Trimming left V 10 bases short and J 2 bases short, with 15 bases between. The V gene's germline CDR1 is MNHEY and CDR2 SMNVEV (reference sequence). This CDR3 is 13 amino acids long. CDR3 amino acids: CATSGGLPYEQYF. The CDR3 bases are TGTGCCACCTCAGGTGGTTTACCCTACGAGCAGTACTTC.

The chain is built from TRBV5-1 and TRBJ1-6; TRBD1 matches 10 bases. The CDR3 is made up of 16 amino acids. Germline V gene sequence: CDR1 SGHRS, CDR2 YFSETQ. J gave up 7 bases and V 7 bases, and 11 bases lay outside the gene matches. CDR3 loop: CASGPGMGQGNSPLHF. The CDR3 DNA follows: TGCGCCAGCGGGCCTGGGATGGGACAGGGGAATTCACCCCTCCACTTT.

The chain employs TRBV11-2 and TRBJ1-3; TRBD1 agrees at 7 bases. The CDR3 length is 17 residues. V dropped 1 base and J dropped 0; count of bases not matched to a gene: 6. Looked up from germline, CDR1 is SGHAT and CDR2 is FQNNGV. The CDR3 here is CASSLVRDSYSGNTIYF. The DNA for the CDR3 is TGTGCCAGCAGCTTAGTTCGGGACAGTTACTCTGGAAACACCATATATTTT.

The rearrangement links TRBV13 to TRBJ1-1; TRBD1 might be the D (6 bases). Trimming took 4 bases from V and 1 from J, leaving 16 bases between them. This CDR3 contains 16 residues. Per germline, CDR1 PRHDT and CDR2 FYEKMQ (reference sequence). CDR3 residues: CASSSKSGRGNTEAFF. DNA for the CDR3: TGTGCCAGCAGCTCCAAATCGGGCAGGGGGAACACTGAAGCTTTCTTT.

The chain employs TRBV4-1 and TRBJ1-2; 8 bases map to TRBD1. The V segment lost 0 bases and the J segment 4 bases; nucleotides outside the gene matches: 10. The CDR3 contains 17 residues. Germline CDR1 MGHRA, CDR2 YSYEKL. The CDR3 sequence: CASSQDTRQGLFYGYTF. The CDR3 DNA reads as TGCGCCAGCAGCCAAGATACGAGACAGGGGCTTTTCTATGGCTACACCTTC.

The sample holds a few counts of this clone. The V call is TRBV19, the J call TRBJ2-1, with 7 positions matching TRBD2. There are 17 residues in the CDR3. Germline values: CDR1 LNHDA, CDR2 SQIVND (reference sequence). V dropped 4 bases and J dropped 3; count of bases not matched to a gene: 12. CDR3 nucleotide sequence: TGTGCCAGTAGTAGGGGAACGGCTAGCGGATTCTACAATGAGCAGTTCTTC. Amino acid sequence: CASSRGTASGFYNEQFF.

The sample holds one count of this clone. J is TRBJ2-7 and V is TRBV11-2, with D hard to call. The CDR3 is 15 amino acids. Germline V gene data show CDR1 as SGHAT and CDR2 as FQNNGV. Trimming took off 1 base at V and 6 bases at J, with 16 bases between the two ends. The CDR3: CASSLVGLGPGEQYF. The CDR3 region has the DNA TGTGCCAGCAGCTTAGTAGGGCTAGGGCCTGGCGAGCAGTACTTC.

V is TRBV4-2 and J is TRBJ2-5; 7 bases agree with TRBD2. V gave up 4 bases and J gave up 3 bases; unmatched junction bases: 11. The CDR3 length is 16 residues. CDR1 is LGHNA, CDR2 YNFKEQ, per germline. The CDR3 DNA reads TGTGCCAGCAGCCCCCGCGGGACTGCGGGAGAAGAGACCCAGTACTTC. Its protein is CASSPRGTAGEETQYF.

This chain connects TRBV5-4 to TRBJ2-7; the D is unclear. The V gene lost 5 bases and the J gene lost 3 bases, with 15 bases spanning the gap. CDR3 length: 14 residues. The germline gives CDR1 SGHNT, CDR2 YYREEE (reference sequence). CDR3 DNA sequence: TGTGCCAGCAGTCCGGGCCCGTGGGGCTACGAGCAGTACTTC. As protein: CASSPGPWGYEQYF.

This clone turned up a few times. The chain uses TRBV5-6 and TRBJ2-2; D might be TRBD1 (5 bases). This CDR3 is 15 amino acids long. The germline CDR1 and CDR2 sequences are SGHDT and YYEEEE. V lost 6 bases, J lost 0 bases, and 12 bases lay in between. The CDR3 DNA sequence: TGTGCCAGCAACCCGTCAGGGCCGAACACCGGGGAGCTGTTTTTT. Its translation: CASNPSGPNTGELFF.

In its sample, this clone was seen a few times. The rearrangement joins TRBV5-1 to TRBJ1-2, with D unclear. V lost 0 bases, J lost 3 bases, and 15 bases lay in between. Germline values: CDR1 SGHRS, CDR2 YFSETQ. This CDR3 is built from 16 residues. The CDR3 loop reads CASSLESSLQHYGYTF. The CDR3 DNA reads TGCGCCAGCAGCTTGGAGTCCAGCCTCCAGCACTATGGCTACACCTTC.

This clone was seen just once. The chain recombines TRBV27 with TRBJ2-2; 7 bases map to TRBD1. CDR1 is MNHEY and CDR2 is SMNVEV in the germline V gene (reference sequence). This CDR3 is 15 amino acids long. Unmatched junction bases numbered 6, after V lost 7 bases and J lost 1 base. CDR3 coding DNA: TGTGCCAGCAAAAGGGACAGTTTGAACACCGGGGAGCTGTTTTTT. Translated: CASKRDSLNTGELFF.

In this sample, this clone turned up a few times. The chain links TRBV5-1 to TRBJ1-3; perhaps TRBD1 as D (6 bases). Looked up from germline, CDR1 is SGHRS and CDR2 is YFSETQ. V lost 4 bases, J lost 4 bases, and 15 bases lay in between. CDR3 length: 15 amino acids. In DNA, the CDR3 is TGCGCCAGCAGCCCTTCAGGGGCAAGAGGAAACACCATATATTTT. Protein: CASSPSGARGNTIYF.

The gene calls are TRBV20-1 and TRBJ1-1, with a possible D match to TRBD1 (5 bases). V dropped 6 bases and J dropped 5 bases, with 10 bases sitting between them. This CDR3 spans 11 amino acids. Germline V gene sequence: CDR1 DFQATT, CDR2 SNEGSKA (reference sequence). The chain's CDR3 is CSAPRGTEAFF. In DNA, the CDR3 is TGCAGTGCCCCCCGGGGGACTGAAGCTTTCTTT.